Sequencing of this T cell receptor (beta chain) was carried out in a study of human T cells and chemical hapten exposure (dated by TCRdb to the early 2020s). Some background on the complete study: For sensitization, 2% DPC in acetone was applied to an approximately 2 cm by approximately 2 cm area of upper inner arm skin. Throughout the roughly 25-week study period, patients were also given weekly therapeutic DPC doses on the scalp. Patch tests used Finn chambers with 0.01% DPC on the upper back, scored after 6 days by International Contact Dermatitis Research Group standards. The patient cohort, mostly female, included alopecia areata with under or over 50% scalp involvement, alopecia totalis and alopecia universalis. Libraries were combined into a pool for sequencing, and differences in TCR yield between samples came mainly from small differences in library volumes within the pool. The study tracked peripheral blood TCR repertoire changes in vivo during primary and secondary sensitization to the hapten diphenylcyclopropenone (DPC) in alopecia patients. Blood was sampled from patients pre-sensitization (week 0) and at 2, 6 and about 24 weeks after DPC sensitization. Some 29 alopecia patients gave blood for TCR sequencing at one to four time points (pre-sensitization, 2, 6 and 24 weeks).

The time point label, as the study defines it: patch test 1, 2 weeks after DPC sensitization. The intended sense of this specimen's treatment or condition label: therapeutic diphenylcyclopropenone sensitization with weekly scalp DPC. At each patch-test visit, blood was drawn before the patch test was applied. Eligible patients were aged 18 to 70, diagnosed with alopecia, deemed suitable for DPC therapy, and excluded if pregnant. Unfractionated whole blood was collected in Tempus Blood RNA tubes, and total RNA was extracted from that blood. This clonotype occurred many times. Its specific antigen is unknown. It has no much larger one-base neighbor in the sample; base qualities were not kept. Library prep was done by RACE. Reads for this sample came from a NextSeq 500. Library preparation attached unique molecular identifiers to individual cDNA molecules for quantitative, reproducible TCR counting. From each blood RNA sample, both TCR alpha and TCR beta chains were sequenced. The authors' pipeline ran thus. Samples had a median of around 92,000 TCRs, with a range from about 23,224 to 750,000. V, J and CDR3 annotation of the TCR reads was performed with the Decombinator software suite. For the PS versus PT1 abundance plots, all samples were subsampled to the same number of TCRs (28,000). TCRs were defined as expanded if absent before sensitization and observed at least eight times at the 2-week time point. In TCRdb, the public reads were trimmed at Q25 with fastp and aligned with MiXCR, with productive beta chains retained. Each entry is one CDR3 protein sequence, shown with its most common DNA and genes. Clone size and V and J calls follow TCRdb, not the original study. This sample comprises under 85,000 distinct CDR3 sequences, approximately 10% of them detected only once. 1.3% to 1.5% of the sample belongs to the ten largest clones.

Measured from the cysteine to the phenylalanine, the CDR3 is 15 residues long. The entry retains the CDR3 DNA only, 45 bases that are in frame from base 1. V was cut back by 3 bases and J by 2 bases, leaving a gap of 13 bases between them. CDR1 and CDR2, looked up from the germline V gene, are SGHAT and FQNNGV. Beyond this particular receptor, the publication reports: Compared with pre-sensitization or healthy control sets, expanded TCRs formed significantly more large CDR3 similarity clusters, which is consistent with antigen-driven responses. DPC sensitization did not change the number of TCRs with a frequency above 1 in 1000, and there was no evidence of changes in global repertoire structure. Patch test score correlated positively with the number of PT1 expanded TCRs, reaching significance at thresholds 8, 16 and 32 but not at 4. After repeated subsampling, changes were observed in the strength of the expansion versus patch-test correlation and in the threshold at which the correlation became significant. Alopecia, a presumed autoimmune disease, was present in all patients, so the immune response of the patients might differ from that of healthy individuals.

Recombination joined TRBV11-2 with TRBJ1-2, with a tentative D gene TRBD1 over 6 matching bases. The origin of this receptor is a woman in her fifties or sixties with alopecia areata. Some clones in this sample may be carry-over from other donors' samples. The sample in question was whole blood, obtained in connection with sensitization to the hapten diphenylcyclopropenone (DPC). The nucleotides read TGTGCCAGCAGCTTGGCCGGGACATTGAACTATGGCTACACCTTC. Its translation is CASSLAGTLNYGYTF. The CDR3 plus the reference TRBV11-2 and TRBJ1-2 genes for the other parts give the full variable domain: EAGVAQSPRYKIIEKRQSVAFWCNPISGHATLYWYQQILGQGPKLLIQFQNNGVVDDSQLPKDRFSAERLKGVDSTLKIQPAKLEDSAVYLCASSLAGTLNYGYTFGSGTRLTVV.